This TCR beta chain emerged from a study of CD8+ T cells in alopecia areata. Germline CDR1 reads SGHRS; CDR2 reads YFSETQ. The junction had 15 bases not matched to a gene; V was cut back by 4 bases and J by 6 bases. CDR3 length: 16 amino acids. On this clone itself: Its antigen remains unidentified.

Extraction of RNA preceded its reverse transcription into cDNA, which served as the sequencing template. Assay: immunoSEQ multiplex PCR; the TCRdb copy retains only in-frame clones and omits some. This table has 90,000 to 130,000 clones, roughly 55% appearing once. Treatment here: oral pan-JAK inhibitor, 5-10 mg twice daily. General study findings and limits: More clonal than normal scalp was lesional scalp, particularly alopecia totalis/universalis.

This sample comprised CD8+ T cells sorted from blood, obtained at week 24, from a patient treated with tofacitinib. The receptor comes from a human donor with alopecia areata. This chain connects TRBV5-1 to TRBJ1-1; 7 nucleotides line up with TRBD1. CDR3 nucleotide sequence: TGCGCCAGCAGCCCTCCTAGGGGGGCAGGGGGACCTGAAGCTTTCTTT. This translates into CASSPPRGAGGPEAFF. The whole variable domain, remainder taken from reference TRBV5-1 and TRBJ1-1, is KAGVTQTPRYLIKTRGQQVTLSCSPISGHRSVSWYQQTPGQGLQFLFEYFSETQRNKGNFPGRFSGRQFSNSRSEMNVSTLELGDSALYLCASSPPRGAGGPEAFFGQGTRLTVV.